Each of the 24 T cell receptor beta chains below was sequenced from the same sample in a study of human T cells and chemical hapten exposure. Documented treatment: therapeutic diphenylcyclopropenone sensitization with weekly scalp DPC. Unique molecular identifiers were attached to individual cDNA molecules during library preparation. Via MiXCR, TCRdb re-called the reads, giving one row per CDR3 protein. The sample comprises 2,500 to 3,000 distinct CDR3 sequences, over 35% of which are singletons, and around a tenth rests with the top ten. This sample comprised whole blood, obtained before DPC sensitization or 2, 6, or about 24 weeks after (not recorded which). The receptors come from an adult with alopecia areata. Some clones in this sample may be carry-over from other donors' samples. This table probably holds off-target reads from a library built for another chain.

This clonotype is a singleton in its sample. The DNA for the CDR3 is TGTGCCACCAGTTCCGATCTATCCAATGAGCAGTTCTTC. Encoded protein: CATSSDLSNEQFF. The chain combines TRBV24-1 with TRBJ2-1; no clear D. The CDR3 sequence is 13 residues long. Trimming pared 6 bases from V and 6 bases from J, leaving 11 bases between. Germline V lookup: CDR1 KGHDR, CDR2 SFDVKD.

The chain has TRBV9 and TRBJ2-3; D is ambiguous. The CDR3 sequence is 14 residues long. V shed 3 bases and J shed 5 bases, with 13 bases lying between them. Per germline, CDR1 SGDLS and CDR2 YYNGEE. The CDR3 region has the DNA TGTGCCAGCAGCGATTTGATGTTTGTAGATACGCAGTATTTT. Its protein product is CASSDLMFVDTQYF. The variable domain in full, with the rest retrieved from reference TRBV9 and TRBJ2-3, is DSGVTQTPKHLITATGQRVTLRCSPRSGDLSVYWYQQSLDQGLQFLIQYYNGEERAKGNILERFSAQQFPDLHSELNLSSLELGDSALYFCASSDLMFVDTQYFGPGTRLTVL.

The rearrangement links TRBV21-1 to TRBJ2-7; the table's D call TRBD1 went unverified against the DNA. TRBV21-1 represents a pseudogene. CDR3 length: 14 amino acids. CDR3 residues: CASSFRDSSYEQYF. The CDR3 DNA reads TGTGCCAGCAGCTTTCGGGACAGCTCCTACGAGCAGTACTTC.

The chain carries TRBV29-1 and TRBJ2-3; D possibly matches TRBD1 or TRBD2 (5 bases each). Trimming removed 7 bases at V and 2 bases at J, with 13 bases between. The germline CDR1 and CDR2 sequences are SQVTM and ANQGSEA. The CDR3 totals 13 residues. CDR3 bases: TGCAGCGGGTCGGGGCGATACACAGATACGCAGTATTTT. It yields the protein CSGSGRYTDTQYF.

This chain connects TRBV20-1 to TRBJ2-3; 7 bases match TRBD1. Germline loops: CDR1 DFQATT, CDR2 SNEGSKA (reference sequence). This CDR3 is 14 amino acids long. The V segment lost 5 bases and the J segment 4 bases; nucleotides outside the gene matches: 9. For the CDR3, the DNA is TGCAGTGCTCCTAGACAGGGATCCCCAGATACGCAGTATTTT. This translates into CSAPRQGSPDTQYF.

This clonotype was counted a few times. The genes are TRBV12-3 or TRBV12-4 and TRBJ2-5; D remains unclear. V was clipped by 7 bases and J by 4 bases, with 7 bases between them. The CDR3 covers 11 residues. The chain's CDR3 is CASTYGETQYF. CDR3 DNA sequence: TGTGCCAGCACATACGGAGAGACCCAGTACTTC.

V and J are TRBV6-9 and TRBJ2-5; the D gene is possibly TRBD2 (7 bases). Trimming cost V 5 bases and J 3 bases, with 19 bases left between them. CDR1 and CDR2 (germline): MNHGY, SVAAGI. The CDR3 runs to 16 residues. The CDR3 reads CASSPSGGGDKETQYF. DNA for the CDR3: TGTGCCAGCAGTCCCTCCGGGGGAGGGGACAAAGAGACCCAGTACTTC.

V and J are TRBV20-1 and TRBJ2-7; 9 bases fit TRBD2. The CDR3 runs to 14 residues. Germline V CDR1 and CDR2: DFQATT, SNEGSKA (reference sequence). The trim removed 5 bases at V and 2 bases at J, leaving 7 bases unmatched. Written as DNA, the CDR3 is TGCAGTGCTCAGCTAGCGGGGCAAACCTACGAGCAGTACGTC. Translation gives CSAQLAGQTYEQYV.

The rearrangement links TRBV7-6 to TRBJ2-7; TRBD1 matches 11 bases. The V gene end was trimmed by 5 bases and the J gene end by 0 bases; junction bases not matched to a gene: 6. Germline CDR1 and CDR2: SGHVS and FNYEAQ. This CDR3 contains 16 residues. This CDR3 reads CASSPGTGGTSYEQYF. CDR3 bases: TGTGCCAGCAGCCCAGGGACAGGGGGAACCTCCTACGAGCAGTACTTC.

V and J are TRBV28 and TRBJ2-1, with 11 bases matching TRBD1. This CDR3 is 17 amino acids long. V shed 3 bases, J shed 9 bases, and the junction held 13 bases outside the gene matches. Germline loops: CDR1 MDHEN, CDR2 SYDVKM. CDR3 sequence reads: CASSFLGTGGKDGEQFF. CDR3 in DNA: TGTGCCAGCAGTTTCCTCGGGACAGGGGGTAAAGACGGTGAGCAGTTCTTC.

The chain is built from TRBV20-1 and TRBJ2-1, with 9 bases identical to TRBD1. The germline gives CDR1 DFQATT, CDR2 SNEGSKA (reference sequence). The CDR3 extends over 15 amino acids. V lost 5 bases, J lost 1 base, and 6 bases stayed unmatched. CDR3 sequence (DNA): TGCAGTGCTTCCCGACAGGGGGTTTCCTACAATGAGCAGTTCTTC. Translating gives CSASRQGVSYNEQFF.

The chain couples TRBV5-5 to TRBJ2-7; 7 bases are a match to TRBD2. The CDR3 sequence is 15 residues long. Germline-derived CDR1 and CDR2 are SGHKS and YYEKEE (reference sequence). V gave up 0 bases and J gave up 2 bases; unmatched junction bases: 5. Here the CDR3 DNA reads TGTGCCAGCAGCTTGGAGGGCACTAGCGCCTACGAGCAGTACGTC. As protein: CASSLEGTSAYEQYV.

The CDR3 is CASSPGGQETQYF. Here the CDR3 DNA reads TGCGCCAGCAGCCCGGGGGGGCAAGAGACCCAGTACTTC. The V and J genes are TRBV5-1 and TRBJ2-5; 8 nucleotides align to TRBD2. Germline V CDR1 and CDR2: SGHRS, YFSETQ. The CDR3 is 13 residues long. The junction had 1 base not matched to a gene; V was cut back by 4 bases and J by 2 bases. Full variable domain (outside the CDR3, taken from reference TRBV5-1 and TRBJ2-5): KAGVTQTPRYLIKTRGQQVTLSCSPISGHRSVSWYQQTPGQGLQFLFEYFSETQRNKGNFPGRFSGRQFSNSRSEMNVSTLELGDSALYLCASSPGGQETQYFGPGTRLLVL.

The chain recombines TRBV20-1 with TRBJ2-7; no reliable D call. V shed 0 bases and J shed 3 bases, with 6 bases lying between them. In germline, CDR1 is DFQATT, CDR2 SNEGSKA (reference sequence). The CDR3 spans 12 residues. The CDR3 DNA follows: TGCAGTGCTAGAGACTTATACTACGAGCAGTACTTC. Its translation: CSARDLYYEQYF.

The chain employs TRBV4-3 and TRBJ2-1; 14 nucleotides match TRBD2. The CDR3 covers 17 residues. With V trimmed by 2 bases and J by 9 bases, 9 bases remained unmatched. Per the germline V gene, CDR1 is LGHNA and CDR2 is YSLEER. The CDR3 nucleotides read TGCGCCAGCAGCCAAATCCTGACTAGCGGGAGGGCCGGTGAGCAGTTCTTC. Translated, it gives CASSQILTSGRAGEQFF.

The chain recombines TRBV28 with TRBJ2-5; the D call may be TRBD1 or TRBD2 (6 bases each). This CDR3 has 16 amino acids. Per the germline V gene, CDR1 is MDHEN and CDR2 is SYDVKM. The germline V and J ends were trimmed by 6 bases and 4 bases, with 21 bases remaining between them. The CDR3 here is CASRGASGAVSETQYF. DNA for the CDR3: TGTGCCAGCAGGGGTGCGTCGGGGGCTGTTTCAGAGACCCAGTACTTC. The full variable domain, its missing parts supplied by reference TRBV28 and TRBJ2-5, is DVKVTQSSRYLVKRTGEKVFLECVQDMDHENMFWYRQDPGLGLRLIYFSYDVKMKEKGDIPEGYSVSREKKERFSLILESASTNQTSMYLCASRGASGAVSETQYFGPGTRLLVL.

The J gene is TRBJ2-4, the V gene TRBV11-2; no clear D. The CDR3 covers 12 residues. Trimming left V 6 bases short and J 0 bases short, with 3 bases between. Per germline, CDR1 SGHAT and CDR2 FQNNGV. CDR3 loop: CASRIAKNIQYF. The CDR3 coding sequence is TGTGCCAGCAGGATAGCCAAAAACATTCAGTACTTC.

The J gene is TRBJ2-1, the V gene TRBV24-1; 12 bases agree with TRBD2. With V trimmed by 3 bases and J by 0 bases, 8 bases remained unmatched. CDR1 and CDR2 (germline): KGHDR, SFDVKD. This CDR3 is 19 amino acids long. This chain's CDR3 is CATSDRTSGNLYSYNEQFF. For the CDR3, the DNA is TGTGCCACCAGTGATAGGACTAGCGGGAACCTCTACTCCTACAATGAGCAGTTCTTC.

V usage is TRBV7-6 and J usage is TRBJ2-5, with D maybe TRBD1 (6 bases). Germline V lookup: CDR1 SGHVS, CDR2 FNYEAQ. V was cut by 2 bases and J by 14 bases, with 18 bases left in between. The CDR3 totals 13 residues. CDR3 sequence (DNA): TGTGCCAGCAGCTTAATTCCGGACAGAGGGGTATACTTC. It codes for CASSLIPDRGVYF.

CDR3: CASGSRDRVPQETQYF. The CDR3 DNA follows: TGTGCCAGCGGAAGCCGGGACAGGGTCCCGCAAGAGACCCAGTACTTC. This sequence joins TRBV7-9 and TRBJ2-5, with TRBD1 matching 9 bases. This CDR3 is 16 amino acids long. Germline V gene sequence: CDR1 SEHNR, CDR2 FQNEAQ (reference sequence). V trimming: 8 bases; J trimming: 2 bases; junction bases outside the gene matches: 12.

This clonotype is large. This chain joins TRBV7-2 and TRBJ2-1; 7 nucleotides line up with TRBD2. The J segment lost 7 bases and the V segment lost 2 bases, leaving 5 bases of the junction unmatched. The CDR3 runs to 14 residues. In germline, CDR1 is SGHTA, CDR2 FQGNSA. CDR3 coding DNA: TGTGCCAGCAGCTTAATAGCGGGTGCGAATGAGCAGTTCTTC. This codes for CASSLIAGANEQFF.

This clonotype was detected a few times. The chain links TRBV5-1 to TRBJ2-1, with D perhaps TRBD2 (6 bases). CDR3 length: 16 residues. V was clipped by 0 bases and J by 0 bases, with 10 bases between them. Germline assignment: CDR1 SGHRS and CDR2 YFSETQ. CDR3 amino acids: CASSLAGTYSYNEQFF. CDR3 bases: TGCGCCAGCAGCTTGGCCGGGACTTACTCCTACAATGAGCAGTTCTTC.

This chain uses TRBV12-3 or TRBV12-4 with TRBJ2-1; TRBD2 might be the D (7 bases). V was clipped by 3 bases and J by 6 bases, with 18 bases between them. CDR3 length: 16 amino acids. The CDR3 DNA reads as TGTGCCAGCAGTTTTTATCGGGGGGCCCGCACCAATGAGCAGTTCTTC. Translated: CASSFYRGARTNEQFF.

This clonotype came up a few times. The CDR3 here is CASRMGTSSFSEQFF. The CDR3 DNA sequence: TGTGCCAGCCGGATGGGGACTAGCTCGTTCAGTGAGCAGTTCTTC. V is TRBV27 and J is TRBJ2-1, with 9 positions matching TRBD2. The V gene end was trimmed by 8 bases and the J gene end by 9 bases; junction bases not matched to a gene: 14. The CDR3 runs to 15 residues. Germline loops: CDR1 MNHEY, CDR2 SMNVEV (reference sequence).